This T cell receptor beta chain is drawn from a study of breast tumors, draining lymph nodes, adjacent tissues (TCRdb year 2016). With respect to the entire study: TCR beta repertoires were compared across tumor, adjacent nontumor tissue and axillary lymph nodes obtained from breast cancer patients. In human breast cancer, the study set out to evaluate how tumor, surrounding tissue and draining lymph node repertoires relate to one another and whether T cells may move between these sites.

As for this clonotype: The antigen this receptor binds is unknown. Within one base of it there is no much larger clone, and no base qualities were kept.

TCRdb names Illumina HiSeq 2000 as the instrument used. Multiplex PCR amplification was used to build the TCR beta chain libraries. The amplified TCR beta chain products were analyzed by high-throughput sequencing. Clones were called with MiXCR by TCRdb after fastp trimmed the public reads at Q25, and only in-frame beta chains were retained. When rows share a CDR3 protein, they turn into one entry using the most common DNA and genes. Within this sample are some 25,000 distinct CDR3 sequences, with 60% to 75% of them counted one time only. Roughly a quarter of the sample comes from the top ten. From its cysteine to its phenylalanine, the CDR3 spans 15 amino acids. Kept here is only the CDR3 DNA, which spans 45 bases and is read in frame from base 1. Here V drops 7 bases and J drops 5 bases, and the junction holds 9 bases not matched to any gene. Taken from the germline V gene, the CDR1 and CDR2 loops are MNHNS and SASEGT.

Overall results and qualifications from the work: A scenario in which most tumor T cells derive from the lymph node and then expand within tumor tissue was judged to be consistent with the data. The conclusion that tumor T cells originate in lymph nodes was framed as consistent with a hypothesis rather than directly demonstrated. Tumor T-cell repertoires showed less diversity than lymph node repertoires and more diversity than nontumor tissue repertoires, and tumor T-cell repertoires showed preferential V and J gene usage. In luminal-like breast cancer, tumor and nontumor tissue repertoires resembled each other significantly more than in basal-like breast cancer.

The adjacent samples were made up of nontumor breast tissue around the tumor. This TCR came from a female donor with breast cancer. Some clones in this sample may be carry-over from other donors' samples. The specimen was tumor-adjacent breast tissue. The rearrangement joined TRBV6-1 to TRBJ2-3; 10 bases in the junction line up with TRBD2. CDR3 region: CASIMLAGVVDTQYF. The base sequence is TGTGCCAGCATAATGCTAGCGGGAGTTGTAGATACGCAGTATTTT.